Below, 30 T cell receptor beta chains from the same sample are listed, as sequenced in a study of T cells after yellow fever vaccination. TCRdb reprocessed the 5' RACE reads via MiXCR and lists one record per CDR3 protein. Among 510,000 or so distinct CDR3 sequences listed, roughly 19% were seen once. This specimen was PBMCs, taken 15 days after the yellow fever booster vaccination. These receptors were collected from a man aged 25-45 years who received the YFV17D yellow fever vaccine.

V usage is TRBV29-1 and J usage is TRBJ2-1; 7 bases fit TRBD1. CDR3 length: 15 amino acids. Germline V gives CDR1 SQVTM, CDR2 ANQGSEA. V lost 7 bases to trimming and J lost 2 bases; unmatched junction nucleotides: 11. The CDR3 sequence is CSAAGTENTYNEQFF. The CDR3 region has the DNA TGCAGCGCGGCCGGGACAGAAAATACCTACAATGAGCAGTTCTTC.

This clonotype occurred a few times. This rearrangement joins TRBV24-1 to TRBJ2-1; D possibly corresponds to TRBD2 (6 bases). V lost 9 bases and J lost 6, with 17 bases in between. The germline V gene has CDR1 KGHDR and CDR2 SFDVKD. This CDR3 has 14 residues. The CDR3, as DNA: TGTGCCACCCGGAGGAGGGGCGGCTCCAATGAGCAGTTCTTC. Its translation is CATRRRGGSNEQFF.

This clonotype was seen more than once but under ten times. The chain combines TRBV5-1 with TRBJ1-1, with D possibly matching TRBD1 (6 bases). Trimming shortened V by 4 bases and J by 4 bases, and 17 bases separated the two germline ends. The germline V gene has CDR1 SGHRS and CDR2 YFSETQ. The CDR3 sequence is 15 residues long. The CDR3 reads CASSPNGQPGTEAFF. The DNA for the CDR3 is TGCGCCAGCAGCCCTAACGGACAGCCGGGCACTGAAGCTTTCTTT.

This chain links TRBV11-2 with TRBJ2-2; D uncertain. V was trimmed by 3 bases and J by 7 bases, leaving 12 bases between them. Germline V lookup: CDR1 SGHAT, CDR2 FQNNGV. The CDR3 length is 14 residues. In DNA form, the CDR3 reads TGTGCCAGCAGCTTCGTCCTAGGGATCGGGGAGCTGTTTTTT. Its protein product is CASSFVLGIGELFF.

V gene TRBV20-1 combines with J gene TRBJ1-4; D may be TRBD1 (6 bases). With 3 bases removed from V and 7 bases from J, the gap between germline ends came to 15 bases. The germline V gene encodes CDR1 DFQATT and CDR2 SNEGSKA (reference sequence). This CDR3 spans 14 amino acids. CDR3 protein: CSARWPGAAEKLFF. The DNA of the CDR3 is TGCAGTGCTAGGTGGCCGGGGGCGGCTGAAAAACTGTTTTTT.

The genes are TRBV20-1 and TRBJ2-7; the match to TRBD2 covers 12 bases. Germline V CDR1 and CDR2: DFQATT, SNEGSKA (reference sequence). This CDR3 has 13 amino acids. With V trimmed by 5 bases and J by 6 bases, 5 bases remained unmatched. The CDR3 spells CSARLAGVSEQYF. The CDR3 bases are TGCAGTGCTCGACTAGCGGGAGTTTCCGAGCAGTACTTC.

V and J are TRBV11-1 and TRBJ2-3, with 8 bases lining up with TRBD1. Trimming cost V 3 bases and J 8 bases; bases outside gene matches: 22. The V gene's germline CDR1 is SGHAT and CDR2 FQDESV (reference sequence). This CDR3 is 19 amino acids long. CDR3 residues: CASSFTLGTAGGVVPTQYF. DNA of the CDR3: TGTGCCAGCAGCTTTACGCTTGGTACGGCAGGGGGCGTAGTACCTACGCAGTATTTT.

The chain links TRBV29-1 to TRBJ2-1; D is perhaps TRBD2 (6 bases). The CDR3 runs to 13 residues. V lost 7 bases to trimming and J lost 0 bases, with 10 bases between them. Germline V gives CDR1 SQVTM, CDR2 ANQGSEA. The CDR3 coding sequence is TGCAGCGGTAGCGGCAGCTCCTACAATGAGCAGTTCTTC. Translating gives CSGSGSSYNEQFF.

The chain is built from TRBV6-1 and TRBJ2-2, with TRBD2 identical over 7 bases. Trimming removed 9 bases from V and 5 bases from J; junction bases left unmatched: 6. The CDR3 length is 13 residues. The germline V gene encodes CDR1 MNHNS and CDR2 SASEGT. The CDR3: CASSAGDTGELFF. Written as DNA, the CDR3 is TGTGCCAGTTCGGCGGGAGATACCGGGGAGCTGTTTTTT.

This clonotype was counted many times. V and J are TRBV7-2 and TRBJ2-3; 7 bases are a match to TRBD2. This CDR3 is built from 13 residues. V was clipped by 7 bases and J by 9 bases; unmatched bases: 10. CDR1 is SGHTA and CDR2 is FQGNSA in the germline V gene. DNA of the CDR3: TGTGCCAGCACCTTTATGGGGGGGAAGACGCAGTATTTT. This codes for CASTFMGGKTQYF.

This clonotype was seen only a few times. The chain uses TRBV3-1 and TRBJ2-2; possibly TRBD2 for D (5 bases). The germline V gene encodes CDR1 LGHDT and CDR2 YNNKEL (reference sequence). The CDR3 length is 17 residues. V was trimmed by 0 bases and J by 9 bases, leaving 20 bases between them. CDR3 region: CASSQDGLLVSLRELFF. CDR3 DNA: TGTGCCAGCAGCCAAGATGGACTGCTAGTGTCACTTCGGGAGCTGTTTTTT. The full variable domain, completed using reference TRBV3-1 and TRBJ2-2, is DTAVSQTPKYLVTQMGNDKSIKCEQNLGHDTMYWYKQDSKKFLKIMFSYNNKELIINETVPNRFSPKSPDKAHLNLHINSLELGDSAVYFCASSQDGLLVSLRELFFGEGSRLTVL.

J is TRBJ2-1 and V is TRBV7-2, with D perhaps matching TRBD2 (6 bases). V was cut by 5 bases and J by 5 bases, with 10 bases left in between. The CDR3 runs 13 residues. CDR1 is SGHTA and CDR2 is FQGNSA in the germline V gene. CDR3 protein: CASSREYNNEQFF. In DNA, the CDR3 is TGTGCCAGCAGCCGGGAGTACAACAATGAGCAGTTCTTC.

The chain has TRBV11-2 and TRBJ2-3, with TRBD2 matching over 7 bases. The CDR3 has 15 amino acids. Germline CDR1 and CDR2: SGHAT and FQNNGV. Trimming took 5 bases from V and 2 from J; bases not matched to a gene: 7. CDR3 amino acids: CASSPGGWLTDTQYF. The CDR3, as DNA: TGTGCCAGCAGCCCCGGGGGGTGGCTCACAGATACGCAGTATTTT.

The chain joins TRBV12-3 or TRBV12-4 to TRBJ2-1; possibly TRBD2 for D (6 bases). CDR3 length: 20 amino acids. Trimming cost V 3 bases and J 0 bases, with 24 bases left between them. In nucleotides, the CDR3 is TGTGCCAGCAGTTTGCCTCGGGGAGGATTAGGCTTCAGCTCCTACAATGAGCAGTTCTTC. Translated: CASSLPRGGLGFSSYNEQFF.

This clonotype turned up a few times. This chain links TRBV20-1 with TRBJ2-3; D might be TRBD2 (5 bases). V shed 6 bases and J shed 3 bases, with 16 bases lying between them. From germline, CDR1 is DFQATT and CDR2 SNEGSKA (reference sequence). The CDR3 sequence is 14 residues long. The CDR3, as DNA: TGCAGTGCAATAGCACTAGTCGGAACAGATACGCAGTATTTT. Its protein product is CSAIALVGTDTQYF.

V is TRBV12-3 or TRBV12-4 and J is TRBJ1-5; 8 nucleotides align to TRBD1. V lost 4 bases to trimming and J lost 5 bases; unmatched junction nucleotides: 7. This CDR3 has 15 amino acids. CDR3 in DNA: TGTGCCAGCAGTTCCGGACAGGGCGCGTATCAGCCCCAGCATTTT. Protein product: CASSSGQGAYQPQHF.

The sample holds one count of this clonotype. A read error may account for a junction end that differs from germline. V usage is TRBV10-3 and J usage is TRBJ2-5; D is uncertain. The V gene's germline CDR1 is ENHRY and CDR2 SYGVKD. CDR3 length equals 18 residues. CDR3 DNA: TGTGCCTTCAGTTTGGGTTGGGCGGATGAGAATAACCAAGAGACCCAGTACTTC. It encodes CAFSLGWADENNQETQYF.

This clonotype was observed a few times. The J gene is TRBJ1-5, the V gene TRBV3-1, with a weak D call TRBD1 (5 bases). Trimming cost V 4 bases and J 6 bases, with 13 bases left between them. CDR1 and CDR2 (germline): LGHDT, YNNKEL (reference sequence). The CDR3 totals 14 residues. For the CDR3, the DNA is TGTGCCAGCAGCCGTGGCCGGGGACGTCAGCCCCAGCATTTT. Its translation: CASSRGRGRQPQHF.

The chain uses TRBV5-5 and TRBJ2-2, with D tentatively TRBD2 (6 bases). The CDR3 consists of 15 residues. V lost 4 bases and J 0 bases, leaving 10 bases between the germline ends. Germline loops: CDR1 SGHKS, CDR2 YYEKEE (reference sequence). Here the CDR3 DNA reads TGTGCCAGCAGCCGGCGGGGCCCGAACACCGGGGAGCTGTTTTTT. Amino acid sequence: CASSRRGPNTGELFF.

The chain uses TRBV18 and TRBJ2-7; D uncertain. The germline V and J ends were trimmed by 0 bases and 2 bases, with 8 bases remaining between them. This CDR3 is 14 amino acids long. Looked up from germline, CDR1 is KGHSH and CDR2 is LQKENI. CDR3 sequence reads: CASSPPQRTYEQYF. CDR3 DNA sequence: TGTGCCAGCTCACCACCCCAGCGAACCTACGAGCAGTACTTC.

The sample holds a few counts of this clonotype. The gene calls are TRBV10-2 and TRBJ2-7; D is possibly TRBD2 (5 bases). V gave up 8 bases and J gave up 7 bases, with 12 bases separating them. CDR1 and CDR2 (germline): WSHSY, SAAADI. The CDR3 contains 11 residues. CDR3 in amino acids: CASSRVPEQYF. Here the CDR3 DNA reads TGCGCCAGCTCGAGGGTGCCTGAGCAGTACTTC.

The rearrangement uses TRBV5-4 and TRBJ2-3; tentatively, D is TRBD1 or TRBD2 (7 bases each). The CDR3 has 15 residues. Per the germline V gene, CDR1 is SGHNT and CDR2 is YYREEE (reference sequence). V was cut by 4 bases and J by 2 bases, with 14 bases left in between. Written as DNA, the CDR3 is TGTGCCAGCAGCCCACAGGGGAGGGTCACAGATACGCAGTATTTT. Translating gives CASSPQGRVTDTQYF.

The rearrangement links TRBV6-5 to TRBJ1-2, with D uncertain. The CDR3 is 14 residues long. Germline V gene lookup returns CDR1 MNHEY and CDR2 SVGAGI. V lost 0 bases, J lost 8 bases, and 13 bases lay in between. The DNA of the CDR3 is TGTGCCAGCAGTTACTCGAGGACTTGGGCGGGCTACACCTTC. As protein: CASSYSRTWAGYTF.

The V call is TRBV7-2, the J call TRBJ2-1, with a weak D call TRBD2 (5 bases). Germline V gives CDR1 SGHTA, CDR2 FQGNSA. The CDR3 sequence is 13 residues long. V dropped 4 bases and J dropped 12 bases, with 16 bases sitting between them. Here the CDR3 DNA reads TGTGCCAGCAGCTCCTCGAGACCCCGGGGGCAGTTCTTC. It encodes CASSSSRPRGQFF. The full variable domain, completed using reference TRBV7-2 and TRBJ2-1, is GAGVSQSPSNKVTEKGKDVELRCDPISGHTALYWYRQSLGQGLEFLIYFQGNSAPDKSGLPSDRFSAERTGGSVSTLTIQRTQQEDSAVYLCASSSSRPRGQFFGPGTRLTVL.

The V gene is TRBV6-5, the J gene TRBJ2-7; perhaps TRBD2 as D (6 bases). Germline CDR1 MNHEY, CDR2 SVGAGI. The CDR3 is 12 amino acids. Trimming removed 2 bases at V and 9 bases at J, with 11 bases between. Here the CDR3 reads CASSYPDGGQYF. The CDR3 DNA reads TGTGCCAGCAGTTACCCAGACGGGGGGCAGTACTTC.

This chain connects TRBV18 to TRBJ2-1; D is ambiguous. Germline V gives CDR1 KGHSH, CDR2 LQKENI. The V and J ends lost 2 bases and 5 bases respectively, with 7 bases between them. This CDR3 is 13 amino acids long. The CDR3 nucleotides are TGTGCCAGCTCACCATTCCCACACAATGAGCAGTTCTTC. Protein: CASSPFPHNEQFF.

This CDR3 reads CASSQGQGPAYEQYF. The CDR3 region has the DNA TGTGCCAGCAGCCAAGGACAGGGTCCCGCCTACGAGCAGTACTTC. This chain joins TRBV7-2 and TRBJ2-7, with 8 bases aligning to TRBD1. The germline gives CDR1 SGHTA, CDR2 FQGNSA. After removal of 5 bases from V and 2 bases from J, the junction contained 8 bases not matched to a gene. CDR3 length: 15 residues.

V and J are TRBV5-1 and TRBJ2-3; the match to TRBD1 covers 9 bases. Germline values: CDR1 SGHRS, CDR2 YFSETQ. V dropped 5 bases and J dropped 7; count of bases not matched to a gene: 8. This CDR3 region has 14 residues. The chain's CDR3 is CASRTGQGGNTQYF. The CDR3 DNA reads as TGCGCCAGCAGGACGGGACAGGGCGGGAATACGCAGTATTTT.

The chain recombines TRBV9 with TRBJ2-2, with D hard to call. The CDR3 has 12 residues. Trimming took 0 bases from V and 6 from J, leaving 3 bases between them. The germline gives CDR1 SGDLS, CDR2 YYNGEE. CDR3 loop: CASSVVSGELFF. In DNA, the CDR3 is TGTGCCAGCAGCGTAGTGTCCGGGGAGCTGTTTTTT.

The chain recombines TRBV7-9 with TRBJ2-7; D is perhaps TRBD2 (6 bases). This CDR3 region has 15 residues. The germline V gene has CDR1 SEHNR and CDR2 FQNEAQ (reference sequence). Trimming removed 4 bases at V and 3 bases at J, with 16 bases between. As DNA, the CDR3 is TGTGCCAGCAGCTGGAAAGGGACGGGAGACTACGAGCAGTACTTC. It translates to CASSWKGTGDYEQYF.